This TCR beta chain was obtained from a study of OX40 agonist ivuxolimab in advanced cancers. Looking at the study overall: Antecedent anti-PD-1, anti-PD-L1 or anti-CTLA-4 therapy was permissible, with under 50% having received some. Study-wide results and limits: Average numbers of expanded clones were greater in CD8+ T cells than in CD4+.

As regards this clone: Its cognate antigen is unknown.

Using immunoSEQ multiplex PCR, the repertoire was profiled, and TCRdb retains in-frame clones only, with some absent. This table has roughly 73,000 clones, approximately 78% appearing once. This TCR derives from an adult with an advanced solid tumor such as melanoma, head and neck, liver or kidney cancer. The input for sequencing was CD4+ or CD8+ T cells sorted from blood, taken in a trial of the OX40 agonist ivuxolimab.

DNA for the CDR3: TGTGCCTGGAGTGTACGAGGGGGCGGAGAGACCCAGTACTTC. Translating gives CAWSVRGGGETQYF. This chain uses TRBV30 with TRBJ2-5, with 7 bases identical to TRBD1. The V and J ends lost 0 bases and 4 bases, in that order; junction bases with no gene match: 5. CDR1 is GTSNPN, CDR2 SVGIG, per germline (reference sequence). This CDR3 is 14 amino acids long.